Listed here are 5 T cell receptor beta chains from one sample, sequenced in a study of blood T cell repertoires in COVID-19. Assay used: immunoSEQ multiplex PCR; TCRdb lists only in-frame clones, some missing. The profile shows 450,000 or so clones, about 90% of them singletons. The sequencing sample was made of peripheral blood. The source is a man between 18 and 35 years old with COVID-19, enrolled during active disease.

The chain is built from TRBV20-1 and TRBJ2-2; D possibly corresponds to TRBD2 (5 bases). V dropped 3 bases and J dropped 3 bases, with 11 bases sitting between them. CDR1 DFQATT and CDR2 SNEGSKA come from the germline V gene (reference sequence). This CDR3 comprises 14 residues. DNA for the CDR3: TGCAGTGCTAGTGACGTGGAGGACACCGGGGAGCTGTTTTTT. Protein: CSASDVEDTGELFF.

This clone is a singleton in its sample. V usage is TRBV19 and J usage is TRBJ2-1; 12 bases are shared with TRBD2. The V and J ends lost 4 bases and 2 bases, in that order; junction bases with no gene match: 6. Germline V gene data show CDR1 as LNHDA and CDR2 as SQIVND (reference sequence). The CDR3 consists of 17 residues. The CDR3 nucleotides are TGTGCCAGTAGTACGACTAGCGGGGGAGGTACCTACAATGAGCAGTTCTTC. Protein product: CASSTTSGGGTYNEQFF.

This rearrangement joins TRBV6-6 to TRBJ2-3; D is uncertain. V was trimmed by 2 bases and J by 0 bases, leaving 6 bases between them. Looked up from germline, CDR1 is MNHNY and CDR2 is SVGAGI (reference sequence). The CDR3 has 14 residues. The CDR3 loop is CASSYTVSTDTQYF. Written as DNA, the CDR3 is TGTGCCAGCAGTTACACAGTCAGCACAGATACGCAGTATTTT.

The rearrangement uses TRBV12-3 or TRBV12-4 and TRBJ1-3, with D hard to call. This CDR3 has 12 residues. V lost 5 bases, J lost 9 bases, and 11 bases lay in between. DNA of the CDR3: TGTGCCAGCAGTCCCCACCCGGGCACCATATATTTT. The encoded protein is CASSPHPGTIYF.

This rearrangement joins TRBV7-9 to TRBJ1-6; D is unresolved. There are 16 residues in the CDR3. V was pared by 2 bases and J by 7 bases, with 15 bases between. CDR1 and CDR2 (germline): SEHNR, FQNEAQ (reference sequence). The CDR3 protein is CASSLSSGASNSPLHF. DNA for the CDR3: TGTGCCAGCAGCTTAAGTTCGGGAGCTTCGAATTCACCCCTCCACTTT. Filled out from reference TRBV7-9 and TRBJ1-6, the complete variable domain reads DTGVSQNPRHKITKRGQNVTFRCDPISEHNRLYWYRQTLGQGPEFLTYFQNEAQLEKSRLLSDRFSAERPKGSFSTLEIQRTEQGDSAMYLCASSLSSGASNSPLHFGNGTRLTVT.